This T cell receptor (beta chain) is from a study of T cell responses to AZD1222 COVID-19 vaccine (dated by TCRdb to 2020 to 2022). As for the study more broadly: AZD1222 recipients with second doses at about 4 weeks or about 12 weeks were pooled, because spike-specific TCR depth and breadth did not differ between schedules. Trial participants were enrolled by age into subgroups of 18-55, 56-69 and 70-plus years, and approximately 150, 30 and 60 TCR-sequenced participants, respectively, were included in these subgroups. A total of roughly 240 trial participants underwent TCR sequencing, of whom about 210 received two doses of AZD1222 and some 25 received two doses of the MenACWY control vaccine.

The CDR3 regions of human TCRbeta chains were analyzed by immunosequencing. As for the authors' bioinformatics: Repertoire TCRs were matched against a reference library of SARS-CoV-2-specific TCRs generated with the MIRA antigen-specificity platform. Breadth was defined as the fraction of unique TCRs that were SARS-CoV-2-associated, and depth was defined as the fraction of total T cells that were SARS-CoV-2-associated. Using the MIRA data, each spike-specific TCR was assigned both to the spike region to which the TCR was reactive and to a CD4 or CD8 class. Log10-transformed breadth and depth values were compared by one-way ANOVA with Sidak's multiple comparisons tests. The table was pulled from immuneACCESS by TCRdb, which kept in-frame rearrangements only. Such tables lose some clones; where checked, under half of the loss comes from unresolved V genes, and the rest has no known cause. From that table come the V and J calls and clone size; the DNA was used to work out D and trimming. Present in this sample are 150,000 or so clones, about nine tenths of which were seen just once. In total, the top ten clones hold roughly 5% of the sample.

From its cysteine to its phenylalanine, the CDR3 spans 13 amino acids. Only CDR3 DNA remains: 39 bases, in frame from the first base. As encoded in the germline V gene, CDR1 is SGHDT while CDR2 is YYEEEE. V drops 2 bases and J drops 0 bases, leaving 3 bases in between. Details on this clone: Its antigen remains unidentified. Base qualities were left out, and no much larger clone turns up one base away.

The time point label of this sample denotes: baseline before first vaccination. Samples from vaccinated people were obtained from the UK trials COV001 and COV002, which included a single-blind randomized controlled phase 2/3 trial of AZD1222 (ChAdOx1 nCoV-19) in healthy adults. For TCRbeta chain sequencing, PBMC samples from trial participants were taken at day 0 and at day 28 after the second dose. On the study overall, not on this receptor specifically: Reportedly, close to half of the unique spike-specific TCRs recognized epitopes lying outside the regions that are mutated in the B.1.351 and B.1.1.7 variants. Participants were mostly white British, with more females than males. The authors suggested clonal diversity may have been underestimated. In the small 56-69-year group, the increase in depth fell short of significance, most likely because of low power. Conclusions about previously exposed vaccinees are limited, since just 5 to 7 AZD1222 recipients were seropositive for SARS-CoV-2 at baseline. No day 14 peak-response samples were available, so repertoires were characterized only after the peak T cell response. The vaccine-associated CD4 TCRs covered the entire spike protein, and the dominant responses fell in regions 160-218 and 743-854. A significant rise in spike-specific TCR breadth and depth was observed after two AZD1222 doses relative to day 0 and relative to MenACWY recipients.

The TCR sequence derives from an adult in good health. The material sequenced was peripheral blood, taken on day 0 of AZD1222 vaccination. The rearranged segments are TRBV5-6 and TRBJ2-1, with no confident D gene call. The nucleotide sequence is given as TGTGCCAGCAGCTTTCCCTCCTACAATGAGCAGTTCTTC. This yields the protein CASSFPSYNEQFF.